Listed below are T cell receptor beta chains from one sample, sequenced in a study of radiation and T cells in renal cell carcinoma. Only in-frame clones appear in the TCRdb table, and some are missing; sequencing was by immunoSEQ multiplex PCR. Of some 120,000 clones detected, 88% appear once; the ten largest clones hold approximately 5.8%. The specimen was blood, collected from a patient whose treatment included radiotherapy and nephrectomy. Receptors were obtained from a woman in her sixties or seventies with renal cell carcinoma. Each CDR3 is given with its conserved first and last residue. D genes are given only for firm matches. The size entry is marked missing in some rows and otherwise reads once, few, many or a size class.

.,TRBJ2-3,.,TRBV7-6,TGTGCCAGCAGCCCAAGAGCCGGGCCACCAGATACGCAGTATTTT,CASSPRAGPPDTQYF
.,TRBJ1-1,.,TRBV6-1,TGTGCCAGCAGTGACCCCGTAGGACAGTTACGCCGATTCTTT,CASSDPVGQLRRFF
.,TRBJ1-5,TRBD1,TRBV6-5,TGTGCCAGCAGGGCGGACAGGAGCAATCAGCCCCAGCATTTT,CASRADRSNQPQHF
.,TRBJ2-5,TRBD1,TRBV7-3,TGTGCCAGCAGCTTCGGACAGGGACAAAATCTACAAGAGACCCAGTACTTC,CASSFGQGQNLQETQYF
.,TRBJ2-3,TRBD2,TRBV6-6,TGTGCCAGCAGTTACTCGGGCGGGGGGGGACCCGATACGCAGTATTTT,CASSYSGGGGPDTQYF
.,TRBJ2-7,.,TRBV5-6,TGTGCCAGCAGCCGGAGGTCCTACGAGCAGTACTTC,CASSRRSYEQYF
.,TRBJ1-2,.,TRBV19,TGTGCCAGTAGTATGAAACAGAACTATGGCTACACCTTC,CASSMKQNYGYTF
.,TRBJ1-5,.,TRBV30,TGTGCCTGGAGTATGCCGCAGGGGATACTATCGAGGCAGCCCCAGCATTTT,CAWSMPQGILSRQPQHF
.,TRBJ1-1,TRBD1,TRBV6-1,TGTGCCAGCAGTGAACCGACAGGGGGCGCGAACACTGAAGCTTTCTTT,CASSEPTGGANTEAFF
few,TRBJ2-3,.,TRBV5-1,TGCGCCAGCAGGTCCAACCCCACAGATACGCAGTATTTT,CASRSNPTDTQYF